The source of this T cell receptor (beta chain) is a study of STAT5B mutations in CD4+ large granular lymphocyte leukemia. Some clones are missing from TCRdb's copy, which holds only in-frame ones; the method was immunoSEQ multiplex PCR. The table shows tens of thousands of clones, with about 80% occurring only once. Trimming cost V 6 bases and J 8 bases, with 7 bases left between them. Germline CDR1 is DFQATT and CDR2 is SNEGSKA (reference sequence). This CDR3 region has 9 residues. Study findings and constraints: 8/27 top patient clones versus 2/35 control clones were TRBV06-family.

Of note for this clone: Its target is not known.

The clonotype originates from a human donor in good health. Material for sequencing was CD4+ T cells from blood buffy coats. The chain combines TRBV20-1 with TRBJ1-2; no definite D call. CDR3 sequence: CSAAAGYTF. The CDR3 nucleotides read TGCAGTGCCGCAGCCGGCTACACCTTC.